A single sample gave rise to the 11 T cell receptor beta chains below, sequenced in a study of blood T cell repertoires in COVID-19. TCRdb's table, derived via immunoSEQ multiplex PCR, lists solely in-frame clones and lacks some. The profile shows 91,000 or so clones, 85% to 90% of them singletons. The sample comprised peripheral blood. The origin of the receptors is a human donor in a cohort sampled during active COVID-19.

The J gene is TRBJ1-2, the V gene TRBV12-3 or TRBV12-4, with D uncertain. V was clipped by 4 bases and J by 4 bases, with 4 bases between them. This CDR3 has 11 amino acids. The CDR3 bases are TGTGCCAGCAGTTCAGGCTATGGCTACACCTTC. The encoded protein is CASSSGYGYTF.

A single count supports this clone. This chain links TRBV4-2 with TRBJ1-5; D not resolved. Germline V CDR1 and CDR2: LGHNA, YNFKEQ. CDR3 length: 12 residues. V was trimmed by 0 bases and J by 6 bases, leaving 3 bases between them. The CDR3 is CASSQDRQPQHF. The CDR3 bases are TGTGCCAGCAGCCAAGATCGTCAGCCCCAGCATTTT.

This chain connects TRBV30 to TRBJ1-2; D gene unclear. The length of the CDR3 is 17 residues. In germline, CDR1 is GTSNPN, CDR2 SVGIG (reference sequence). V was clipped by 7 bases and J by 3 bases, with 27 bases between them. The CDR3 DNA sequence: TGTGCCTACTCACAGCAGGCACGACGCCAACTCTACTATGGCTACACCTTC. Translating it yields CAYSQQARRQLYYGYTF.

The chain links TRBV18 to TRBJ1-5; D is uncertain. CDR1 and CDR2 (germline): KGHSH, LQKENI. V was pared by 3 bases and J by 0 bases, with 6 bases between. This CDR3 spans 14 amino acids. CDR3 protein: CASSPGSSNQPQHF. The DNA for the CDR3 is TGTGCCAGCTCACCGGGCTCTAGCAATCAGCCCCAGCATTTT.

The CDR3 sequence: CASSMTGGDGYTF. DNA of the CDR3: TGTGCCAGTAGTATGACAGGGGGCGATGGCTACACCTTC. The V call is TRBV19, the J call TRBJ1-2, with 10 bases identical to TRBD1. Germline values: CDR1 LNHDA, CDR2 SQIVND (reference sequence). This CDR3 region has 13 residues. Trimming cost V 3 bases and J 6 bases; bases outside gene matches: 1.

The V and J genes are TRBV13 and TRBJ2-7; 8 nucleotides align to TRBD2. V was clipped by 4 bases and J by 2 bases; unmatched bases: 10. The length of the CDR3 is 16 residues. CDR1 is PRHDT, CDR2 FYEKMQ, per germline (reference sequence). As DNA, the CDR3 is TGTGCCAGCAGCTCCGTCCAGCGGGAGACGGCCTACGAGCAGTACTTC. Encoded protein: CASSSVQRETAYEQYF.

J is TRBJ1-1 and V is TRBV19; D possibly corresponds to TRBD1 (6 bases). The CDR3 covers 10 residues. Looked up from germline, CDR1 is LNHDA and CDR2 is SQIVND (reference sequence). Trimming shortened V by 11 bases and J by 11 bases, and 15 bases separated the two germline ends. In DNA form, the CDR3 reads TGTGCCTCCACAGGGTCTCGGGCTTTCTTT. Translated: CASTGSRAFF.

The CDR3 loop reads CASSLGAGPYYGYTF. The CDR3 DNA is TGTGCCAGCAGCTTAGGGGCAGGCCCCTACTATGGCTACACCTTC. The chain recombines TRBV11-2 with TRBJ1-2, with unresolved D. Trimming pared 1 base from V and 3 bases from J, leaving 12 bases between. This CDR3 is 15 amino acids long. Per the germline V gene, CDR1 is SGHAT and CDR2 is FQNNGV. The full variable domain, completed using reference TRBV11-2 and TRBJ1-2, is EAGVAQSPRYKIIEKRQSVAFWCNPISGHATLYWYQQILGQGPKLLIQFQNNGVVDDSQLPKDRFSAERLKGVDSTLKIQPAKLEDSAVYLCASSLGAGPYYGYTFGSGTRLTVV.

The CDR3 spells CASSEFSYYNEQFF. CDR3 nucleotides: TGTGCCAGCAGTGAATTCTCCTATTACAATGAGCAGTTCTTC. The chain couples TRBV2 to TRBJ2-1; D unclear. Trimming stripped 2 bases from V and 4 bases from J, with 9 bases between. The CDR3 runs to 14 residues. Germline V CDR1 and CDR2: SNHLY, FYNNEI.

Notes on this clone: The DNA is omitted, as the CDR3 cannot be located on it reliably, and the CDR3 follows TCRdb's listing. This sequence joins TRBV20-1 and TRBJ2-7; TRBD2 reflects the table's D call only, with no check against the DNA. Per the germline V gene, CDR1 is DFQATT and CDR2 is SNEGSKA (reference sequence). Ends included, the CDR3 has 11 residues. The CDR3 sequence is CSAVAGGTTYF.

J is TRBJ1-5 and V is TRBV30; TRBD1 matches 7 bases. Germline loops: CDR1 GTSNPN, CDR2 SVGIG (reference sequence). This CDR3 is 14 amino acids long. V trimming: 3 bases; J trimming: 4 bases; junction bases outside the gene matches: 6. In DNA form, the CDR3 reads TGTGCCTGGAGCTGGGGCAGGGGGAATCAGCCCCAGCATTTT. This translates into CAWSWGRGNQPQHF.